These 21 T cell receptor beta chains were sequenced from one sample in a study of blood T cell repertoires in COVID-19. Using immunoSEQ multiplex PCR, the repertoire was profiled, and TCRdb retains in-frame clones only, with some absent. The data contain approximately 210,000 clones, roughly 80% of them singletons. The specimen sequenced was peripheral blood. These receptors all come from a man aged 30 to 39 with active or convalescent COVID-19.

The chain uses TRBV9 and TRBJ2-5, with 9 positions matching TRBD2. Germline assignment: CDR1 SGDLS and CDR2 YYNGEE. After removal of 3 bases from V and 5 bases from J, the junction contained 5 bases not matched to a gene. The CDR3 is made up of 14 amino acids. CDR3 coding DNA: TGTGCCAGCAGCGCCCCGGCGGGGGGGGAGACCCAGTACTTC. Amino acids: CASSAPAGGETQYF. The full variable domain, its missing parts supplied by reference TRBV9 and TRBJ2-5, is DSGVTQTPKHLITATGQRVTLRCSPRSGDLSVYWYQQSLDQGLQFLIQYYNGEERAKGNILERFSAQQFPDLHSELNLSSLELGDSALYFCASSAPAGGETQYFGPGTRLLVL.

This clone was observed a single time. The chain employs TRBV24-1 and TRBJ2-3; D is unclear. The V end was cut by 1 base, the J end by 7 bases, with 5 bases between. CDR3 size: 12 residues. CDR1 is KGHDR and CDR2 is SFDVKD in the germline V gene. The CDR3 sequence is CATSDFSNTQYF. The CDR3, as DNA: TGTGCCACCAGTGATTTTTCCAATACGCAGTATTTT.

This clone was recorded once. CDR3 amino acids: CASSPGTEPSYEQYF. The CDR3 bases are TGCGCCAGCAGCCCAGGGACAGAACCCTCCTACGAGCAGTACTTC. The J gene is TRBJ2-7, the V gene TRBV5-1; 7 bases are a match to TRBD1. CDR1 and CDR2 (germline): SGHRS, YFSETQ. The ends lost 4 bases at V and 0 bases at J; junction bases unmatched: 7. CDR3 size: 15 residues.

The genes are TRBV7-9 and TRBJ2-3, with 10 bases fitting TRBD2. CDR1 is SEHNR, CDR2 FQNEAQ, per germline (reference sequence). This CDR3 contains 16 residues. After removal of 6 bases from V and 2 bases from J, the junction contained 8 bases not matched to a gene. The CDR3 nucleotides read TGTGCCAGCAGTCTCAATAGCGGGAGGTACACAGATACGCAGTATTTT. Translated: CASSLNSGRYTDTQYF.

This chain uses TRBV4-1 with TRBJ1-4; the D is unclear. CDR1 and CDR2 from the germline V gene are MGHRA and YSYEKL. V was cut by 6 bases and J by 8 bases, with 19 bases left in between. The CDR3 has 15 residues. The CDR3 DNA is TGCGCCAGCAGGAAACCGGGCCAAGGAGGGGAAAAACTGTTTTTT. Protein sequence: CASRKPGQGGEKLFF.

This rearrangement joins TRBV28 to TRBJ2-3; TRBD2 matches at 7 bases. V gave up 5 bases and J gave up 2 bases; unmatched junction bases: 7. There are 15 residues in the CDR3. Germline values: CDR1 MDHEN, CDR2 SYDVKM. The CDR3 nucleotides read TGTGCCAGCAGTCGCGGGACTACCTACACAGATACGCAGTATTTT. This codes for CASSRGTTYTDTQYF.

V gene TRBV5-1 combines with J gene TRBJ2-7; 14 bases are shared with TRBD2. V lost 1 base, J lost 0 bases, and 21 bases stayed unmatched. CDR1 SGHRS and CDR2 YFSETQ come from the germline V gene. This CDR3 is built from 23 residues. The chain's CDR3 is CASSLTGRGPGGGLAGGSYEQYF. CDR3 nucleotide sequence: TGCGCCAGCAGCTTGACAGGAAGGGGCCCGGGTGGTGGACTAGCGGGAGGCTCCTACGAGCAGTACTTC.

The J gene is TRBJ2-7, the V gene TRBV18; D ambiguous. Germline CDR1 KGHSH, CDR2 LQKENI. This CDR3 is 12 amino acids long. V was clipped by 4 bases and J by 0 bases, with 4 bases between them. The CDR3 sequence: CASSRVSYEQYF. The DNA for the CDR3 is TGTGCCAGCTCACGAGTCTCCTACGAGCAGTACTTC.

V gene TRBV30 combines with J gene TRBJ1-4, with D perhaps matching TRBD1 (5 bases). V was pared by 3 bases and J by 0 bases, with 11 bases between. There are 15 residues in the CDR3. CDR1 is GTSNPN and CDR2 is SVGIG in the germline V gene (reference sequence). The CDR3 loop reads CAWRGRGPTNEKLFF. As DNA, the CDR3 is TGTGCCTGGAGGGGAAGGGGCCCAACTAATGAAAAACTGTTTTTT.

This clone was seen more than once but under ten times. This sample also contains other DNA sequences that code for the same CDR3. This sequence joins TRBV4-3 and TRBJ2-1; 7 bases match TRBD2. With V trimmed by 4 bases and J by 6 bases, 3 bases remained unmatched. CDR3 size: 13 residues. From germline, CDR1 is LGHNA and CDR2 YSLEER. This CDR3 is CASSPSGANEQFF. The CDR3 coding sequence is TGCGCCAGCAGCCCCAGCGGGGCCAATGAGCAGTTCTTC.

This chain joins TRBV7-9 and TRBJ2-3; D ambiguous. Germline values: CDR1 SEHNR, CDR2 FQNEAQ (reference sequence). With 2 bases removed from V and 2 bases from J, the gap between germline ends came to 8 bases. The CDR3 has 14 amino acids. CDR3 loop: CASSLPLPTDTQYF. For the CDR3, the DNA is TGTGCCAGCAGCTTACCCCTCCCCACAGATACGCAGTATTTT. The full variable domain, its missing parts supplied by reference TRBV7-9 and TRBJ2-3, is DTGVSQNPRHKITKRGQNVTFRCDPISEHNRLYWYRQTLGQGPEFLTYFQNEAQLEKSRLLSDRFSAERPKGSFSTLEIQRTEQGDSAMYLCASSLPLPTDTQYFGPGTRLTVL.

The gene calls are TRBV29-1 and TRBJ1-1; 8 bases are a match to TRBD1. This CDR3 region has 12 residues. The V gene's germline CDR1 is SQVTM and CDR2 ANQGSEA. V lost 7 bases and J lost 1; bases outside the gene matches: 2. The CDR3 spells CSAGQGNTEAFF. DNA for the CDR3: TGCAGCGCCGGACAGGGGAACACTGAAGCTTTCTTT.

This chain links TRBV6-5 with TRBJ1-4; no clear D. The germline V gene encodes CDR1 MNHEY and CDR2 SVGAGI. V was clipped by 5 bases and J by 7 bases, with 11 bases between them. The CDR3 covers 13 residues. The CDR3 reads CASSQYSVEKLFF. CDR3 in DNA: TGTGCCAGCAGTCAATACAGTGTTGAAAAACTGTTTTTT.

Only one count was recorded for this clone. This sequence joins TRBV5-4 and TRBJ2-4; 9 nucleotides agree with TRBD2. The V gene end was trimmed by 0 bases and the J gene end by 0 bases; junction bases not matched to a gene: 4. The CDR3 extends over 17 amino acids. Germline V gene data show CDR1 as SGHNT and CDR2 as YYREEE (reference sequence). CDR3 nucleotides: TGTGCCAGCAGCTTGGGTCCTAGCGGGGTAGCCAAAAACATTCAGTACTTC. Translating gives CASSLGPSGVAKNIQYF.

This clone was seen once. The rearrangement uses TRBV5-1 and TRBJ2-2; 7 nucleotides line up with TRBD1. With V trimmed by 3 bases and J by 4 bases, 3 bases remained unmatched. CDR3 length: 14 amino acids. Germline values: CDR1 SGHRS, CDR2 YFSETQ. The CDR3: CASSWTGLTGELFF. CDR3 nucleotides: TGCGCCAGCAGCTGGACAGGCCTCACCGGGGAGCTGTTTTTT. Combining the CDR3 with reference TRBV5-1 and TRBJ2-2 gives the whole variable domain KAGVTQTPRYLIKTRGQQVTLSCSPISGHRSVSWYQQTPGQGLQFLFEYFSETQRNKGNFPGRFSGRQFSNSRSEMNVSTLELGDSALYLCASSWTGLTGELFFGEGSRLTVL.

The genes are TRBV7-9 and TRBJ1-4, with TRBD1 matching over 9 bases. CDR3 length equals 15 residues. V was pared by 5 bases and J by 8 bases, with 9 bases of the junction left unmatched. CDR1 and CDR2 from the germline V gene are SEHNR and FQNEAQ (reference sequence). CDR3 coding DNA: TGTGCCAGCAGCGAGAGACAGGGGGGTGTGGAAAAACTGTTTTTT. It yields the protein CASSERQGGVEKLFF.

This rearrangement joins TRBV15 to TRBJ1-1; a possible D gene is TRBD1 (6 bases). Germline V gene sequence: CDR1 LNHNV, CDR2 YYDKDF (reference sequence). V was trimmed by 1 base and J by 9 bases, leaving 21 bases between them. The CDR3 contains 16 residues. CDR3 DNA: TGTGCCACCAGCAGAGTGCCCCCAGACAGGACCCCTAAAGCTTTCTTT. It is translated as CATSRVPPDRTPKAFF.

The rearrangement links TRBV2 to TRBJ1-4; D is undetermined. The CDR3 runs 13 residues. Germline lookup yields CDR1 SNHLY and CDR2 FYNNEI. V lost 10 bases to trimming and J lost 8 bases, with 17 bases between them. The CDR3 nucleotides are TGTGCCACTGCGGGTGCGGCATCCGAAAAACTGTTTTTT. The encoded protein is CATAGAASEKLFF. Full variable domain (remainder filled in from reference TRBV2 and TRBJ1-4): EPEVTQTPSHQVTQMGQEVILRCVPISNHLYFYWYRQILGQKVEFLVSFYNNEISEKSEIFDDQFSVERPDGSNFTLKIRSTKLEDSAMYFCATAGAASEKLFFGSGTQLSVL.

This sequence joins TRBV7-9 and TRBJ1-1; no clear D gene. The V end lost 5 bases, the J end lost 10 bases, and 17 bases lay between the germline ends. The germline gives CDR1 SEHNR, CDR2 FQNEAQ (reference sequence). This CDR3 contains 13 residues. The CDR3 DNA reads as TGTGCCAGCAGCCCCCCGGGAGAGTTGCCAGCTTTCTTT. Amino acids: CASSPPGELPAFF.

CDR3 sequence (DNA): TGTGCCAGCACCGGCAGTCCAGGGTCACCCCTCCACTTT. Translating it yields CASTGSPGSPLHF. This chain uses TRBV2 with TRBJ1-6, with D possibly being TRBD1 (5 bases). Germline CDR1 SNHLY, CDR2 FYNNEI. Trimming cost V 7 bases and J 10 bases, with 14 bases left between them. The CDR3 covers 13 residues.

The CDR3 DNA sequence: TGTGCCAGCAGTTTGGTGACAGGTCTTAGGACCTACGAGCAGTACTTC. It encodes CASSLVTGLRTYEQYF. The V call is TRBV27, the J call TRBJ2-7; possibly TRBD1 for D (6 bases). V was cut by 3 bases and J by 2 bases, with 17 bases left in between. Looked up from germline, CDR1 is MNHEY and CDR2 is SMNVEV (reference sequence). This CDR3 region has 16 residues.